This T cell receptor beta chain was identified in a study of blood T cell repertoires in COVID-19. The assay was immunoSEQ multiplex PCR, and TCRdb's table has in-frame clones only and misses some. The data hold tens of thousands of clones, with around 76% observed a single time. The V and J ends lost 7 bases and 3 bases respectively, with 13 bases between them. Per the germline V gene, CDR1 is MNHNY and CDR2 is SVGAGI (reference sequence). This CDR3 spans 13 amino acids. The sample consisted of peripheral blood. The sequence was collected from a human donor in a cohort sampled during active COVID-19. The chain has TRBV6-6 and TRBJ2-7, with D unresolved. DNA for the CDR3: TGTGCCAGCAATCCCCGACTGATCTACGAGCAGTACTTC. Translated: CASNPRLIYEQYF.